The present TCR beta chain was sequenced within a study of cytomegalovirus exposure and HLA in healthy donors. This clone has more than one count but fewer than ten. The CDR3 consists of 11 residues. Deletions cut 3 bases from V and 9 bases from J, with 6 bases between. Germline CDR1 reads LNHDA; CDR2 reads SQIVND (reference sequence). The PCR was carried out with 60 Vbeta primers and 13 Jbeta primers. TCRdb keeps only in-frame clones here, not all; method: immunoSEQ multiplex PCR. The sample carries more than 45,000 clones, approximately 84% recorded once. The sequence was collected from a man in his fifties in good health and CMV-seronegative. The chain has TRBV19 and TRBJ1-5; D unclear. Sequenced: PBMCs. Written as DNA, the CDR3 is TGTGCCAGTAGTATCCCCATGCCCCAGCATTTT. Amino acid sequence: CASSIPMPQHF.